Sequencing of this TCR beta chain was carried out in a study of blood T cell repertoires in COVID-19. Trimming pared 6 bases from V and 1 base from J, leaving 12 bases between. The germline gives CDR1 MNHEY, CDR2 SVGAGI. The CDR3 is 14 amino acids. This table comes from immunoSEQ multiplex PCR, and its TCRdb copy is limited to in-frame clones, with some not included. In the table there are tens of thousands of clones, approximately 92% of which are singletons. The sample consisted of peripheral blood. The chain combines TRBV6-5 with TRBJ1-1; D is ambiguous. This receptor was obtained from a human donor in a cohort sampled during active COVID-19. CDR3 DNA: TGTGCCAGCAGCCGCCCGGAGCCGAACACTGAAGCTTTCTTT. The encoded protein is CASSRPEPNTEAFF.